The entry below describes one T cell receptor (beta chain). PCR was performed using 60 Vbeta and 13 Jbeta primers. Sequenced by immunoSEQ multiplex PCR; TCRdb stores in-frame clones only, minus some. The sample includes around 160,000 clones, roughly 80% of them seen just once. This CDR3 region has 14 residues. V dropped 0 bases and J dropped 8 bases, with 14 bases sitting between them. Germline loops: CDR1 SGHRS, CDR2 YFSETQ. The data derive from a study of cytomegalovirus exposure and HLA in healthy donors. The TCR originated in a man in his fifties in good health and CMV-seropositive. The sample was PBMCs. This chain links TRBV5-1 with TRBJ1-2; D is unresolved. CDR3 nucleotides: TGCGCCAGCAGCTTGGGAGCGGATCCGGGGGGCTACACCTTC. It translates to CASSLGADPGGYTF.